The sequence of this T cell receptor (beta chain) was determined in a study of cytomegalovirus exposure and HLA in healthy donors. Study context: Roughly 77 million unique TCRs from HLA-typed donors made up an early data release.

PCR involved 60 Vbeta and 13 Jbeta primers. Here immunoSEQ multiplex PCR was the method, and the copy in TCRdb shows in-frame clones only, minus some. The sample table includes approximately 70,000 clones. The germline V and J ends were trimmed by 1 base and 1 base, with 10 bases remaining between them. This CDR3 spans 15 amino acids. Germline-derived CDR1 and CDR2 are SGHTA and FQGNSA. Concerning this clone: As yet, its antigen is unknown.

The study, taken as a whole, reports: Prior analysis indicated that the majority of TCR beta V segments exhibited productivity approximately 87% or approximately 30% of the time. The sole available immune exposure information was CMV serostatus.

The sequence derives from a female donor in good health and CMV-seropositive. The sequencing input was PBMCs. J is TRBJ1-1 and V is TRBV7-2; no clear D. CDR3 sequence (DNA): TGTGCCAGCAGCTTAGGCGGCCGGTGGAACACTGAAGCTTTCTTT. Encoded protein: CASSLGGRWNTEAFF.